This record covers a single T cell receptor beta chain. The length of the CDR3 is 13 residues. Germline lookup yields CDR1 SQVTM and CDR2 ANQGSEA. V was shortened by 2 bases and J by 9 bases, with 11 bases between the two germline ends. Sample time point: newly diagnosed GD, antithyroid drugs for less than 3 months. After RNA was extracted from PBMCs, the TCR library was made from it. With iRepertoire HTBI primers and Arm-PCR of CDR3 regions, TCR beta libraries were built. One entry per CDR3 protein, called by TCRdb with MiXCR from the multiplex PCR reads. In the table there are about 540,000 distinct CDR3 sequences, less than 15% of which are singletons. The sample comes from a study of regulatory T cells in long-lasting Graves disease. On the study more broadly: Graves' patients (newly diagnosed) had been on antithyroid drugs under 3 months.

In addition, the sample was reused for a study of T cells in Graves' hyperthyroidism and ophthalmopathy. That source notes: Ophthalmopathy was told apart from stable hyperthyroidism by a 13 V-J model.

The clonotype comes from a man aged 30 to 39 with Graves disease. V gene TRBV29-1 combines with J gene TRBJ1-6; TRBD1 might be the D (6 bases). The sequencing used peripheral blood mononuclear cells (PBMCs), collected at new diagnosis, from a patient treated with antithyroid drugs. DNA for the CDR3: TGCAGCGTTGAATTGGACAGCAGTTCACCCCTCCACTTT. Its protein is CSVELDSSSPLHF.